The 15 T cell receptor beta chains given below trace back to one sample, sequenced in a study of cytomegalovirus exposure and HLA in healthy donors. The PCR made use of 60 Vbeta and 13 Jbeta primers. Profiling relied on immunoSEQ multiplex PCR, and the TCRdb table lists in-frame clones only, not all of them. The sample has more than 95,000 clones. Specimen: PBMCs. The receptor set was obtained from a man aged 25-45 years in good health and CMV-seronegative.

The chain employs TRBV30 and TRBJ1-1, with 7 bases matching TRBD1. The germline CDR1 and CDR2 sequences are GTSNPN and SVGIG (reference sequence). The CDR3 sequence is 15 residues long. V lost 1 base and J lost 0; bases outside the gene matches: 5. CDR3 sequence (DNA): TGTGCCTGGAGTGACCCGACAGGGATGAACACTGAAGCTTTCTTT. Its translation: CAWSDPTGMNTEAFF.

V gene TRBV7-9 combines with J gene TRBJ2-3; TRBD1 matches 9 bases. Germline CDR1 SEHNR, CDR2 FQNEAQ (reference sequence). The V segment lost 5 bases and the J segment 5 bases; nucleotides outside the gene matches: 8. This CDR3 contains 15 residues. CDR3 nucleotides: TGTGCCAGCAGCCTACAGGGGGCGCAGGGAGATACGCAGTATTTT. This translates into CASSLQGAQGDTQYF.

In nucleotides, the CDR3 is TGTGCCGCCCGGGACTGGTACGAGCAGTACTTC. This encodes CAARDWYEQYF. This chain joins TRBV6-1 and TRBJ2-7, with TRBD2 as a possible D gene (6 bases). The germline CDR1 and CDR2 sequences are MNHNS and SASEGT. Trimming took 11 bases from V and 4 from J, leaving 12 bases between them. The CDR3 covers 11 residues.

V and J are TRBV7-8 and TRBJ2-7; TRBD1 aligns across 10 bases. The CDR3 is made up of 14 amino acids. V shed 3 bases, J shed 2 bases, and the junction held 1 base outside the gene matches. Germline CDR1 is SGHVS and CDR2 is FQNEAQ. CDR3 residues: CASSFGTGAYEQYF. The CDR3 DNA follows: TGTGCCAGCAGCTTTGGGACAGGGGCCTACGAGCAGTACTTC. Drawing the rest from reference TRBV7-8 and TRBJ2-7, the complete variable domain is GAGVSQSPRYKVAKRGQDVALRCDPISGHVSLFWYQQALGQGPEFLTYFQNEAQLDKSGLPSDRFFAERPEGSVSTLKIQRTQQEDSAVYLCASSFGTGAYEQYFGPGTRLTVT.

This sequence joins TRBV27 and TRBJ2-3; 8 bases are a match to TRBD2. Germline-derived CDR1 and CDR2 are MNHEY and SMNVEV (reference sequence). The CDR3 contains 15 residues. After removal of 5 bases from V and 1 base from J, the junction contained 5 bases not matched to a gene. The CDR3 DNA sequence: TGTGCCAGCAGTGCCCCGACTAGCGGCACAGATACGCAGTATTTT. Amino acids: CASSAPTSGTDTQYF.

The genes are TRBV20-1 and TRBJ1-1; possible D gene TRBD1, 5 bases. The CDR3 is 11 amino acids. The V end was cut by 8 bases, the J end by 3 bases, with 10 bases between. The germline V gene has CDR1 DFQATT and CDR2 SNEGSKA (reference sequence). CDR3 residues: CSPDRYTEAFF. DNA of the CDR3: TGCAGTCCCGACAGATACACTGAAGCTTTCTTT.

The J gene is TRBJ2-7, the V gene TRBV2; 7 bases fit TRBD2. The V and J ends lost 7 bases and 2 bases, in that order; junction bases with no gene match: 5. The CDR3 totals 13 residues. The germline V gene encodes CDR1 SNHLY and CDR2 FYNNEI. The CDR3 protein is CASKEREAYEQYF. CDR3 coding DNA: TGTGCCAGCAAGGAGCGGGAAGCCTACGAGCAGTACTTC.

The chain has TRBV7-6 and TRBJ2-7, with TRBD1 matching 8 bases. The CDR3 has 17 residues. Germline V lookup: CDR1 SGHVS, CDR2 FNYEAQ. V lost 4 bases to trimming and J lost 6 bases; unmatched junction nucleotides: 17. CDR3 loop: CASSSNPGSAGGGEQYF. As DNA, the CDR3 is TGTGCCAGCAGCTCCAATCCGGGAAGTGCAGGGGGCGGCGAGCAGTACTTC.

V is TRBV5-1 and J is TRBJ1-1; TRBD1 agrees at 10 bases. Germline CDR1 reads SGHRS; CDR2 reads YFSETQ. V lost 4 bases and J lost 6; bases outside the gene matches: 6. CDR3 length: 14 residues. The CDR3 DNA sequence: TGCGCCAGCAGCCAGGGACAGGGGAGCCCTGAAGCTTTCTTT. The encoded protein is CASSQGQGSPEAFF.

Measured by frequency, this clone is medium-sized. The chain joins TRBV2 to TRBJ2-3; D is possibly TRBD2 (5 bases). From germline, CDR1 is SNHLY and CDR2 FYNNEI. The CDR3 is made up of 15 amino acids. The V gene lost 5 bases and the J gene lost 6 bases, with 18 bases spanning the gap. CDR3 DNA: TGTGCCAGCAGTCCACTAGGAGGCTCGGCGGATACGCAGTATTTT. As protein: CASSPLGGSADTQYF.

The rearrangement joins TRBV5-8 to TRBJ2-7; tentatively, D is TRBD2 (6 bases). Trimming cost V 1 base and J 9 bases, with 17 bases left between them. Per the germline V gene, CDR1 is SGHTS and CDR2 is YDEGEE. The CDR3 covers 14 residues. CDR3 in amino acids: CASSLMTGRVGQYF. The CDR3 DNA reads TGTGCCAGCAGCTTGATGACCGGGAGAGTAGGGCAGTACTTC.

The chain employs TRBV6-1 and TRBJ1-4, with TRBD1 matching over 11 bases. The CDR3 is made up of 18 amino acids. The germline CDR1 and CDR2 sequences are MNHNS and SASEGT. Trimming at V came to 3 bases and at J to 8 bases, leaving 14 bases not matched to a gene. For the CDR3, the DNA is TGTGCCAGCAGTGAGAGGATGGGACAGGGGGGTCTAGCGGAAAAACTGTTTTTT. Its protein product is CASSERMGQGGLAEKLFF.

The chain carries TRBV19 and TRBJ2-3, with 10 bases matching TRBD1. V shed 4 bases and J 1 base; nucleotides not matched to a gene: 5. There are 16 residues in the CDR3. From germline, CDR1 is LNHDA and CDR2 SQIVND (reference sequence). CDR3 protein: CASSRDRGGGTDTQYF. DNA for the CDR3: TGTGCCAGTAGTAGGGACAGGGGAGGGGGCACAGATACGCAGTATTTT.

The V call is TRBV11-2, the J call TRBJ2-7, with 10 bases fitting TRBD1. Germline CDR1 SGHAT, CDR2 FQNNGV. Trimming at V came to 5 bases and at J to 4 bases, leaving 20 bases not matched to a gene. This CDR3 is 19 amino acids long. This chain's CDR3 is CASSTTPGQGTRFFYEQYF. CDR3 nucleotide sequence: TGTGCCAGCAGCACGACGCCGGGACAGGGGACACGATTCTTTTACGAGCAGTACTTC.

V and J are TRBV6-5 and TRBJ1-3, with D possibly being TRBD1 (6 bases). Germline CDR1 MNHEY, CDR2 SVGAGI. The CDR3 length is 16 residues. V lost 2 bases to trimming and J lost 0 bases, with 11 bases between them. In nucleotides, the CDR3 is TGTGCCAGCAGTTACCCCGGGACAAGCTCTGGAAACACCATATATTTT. It specifies CASSYPGTSSGNTIYF.